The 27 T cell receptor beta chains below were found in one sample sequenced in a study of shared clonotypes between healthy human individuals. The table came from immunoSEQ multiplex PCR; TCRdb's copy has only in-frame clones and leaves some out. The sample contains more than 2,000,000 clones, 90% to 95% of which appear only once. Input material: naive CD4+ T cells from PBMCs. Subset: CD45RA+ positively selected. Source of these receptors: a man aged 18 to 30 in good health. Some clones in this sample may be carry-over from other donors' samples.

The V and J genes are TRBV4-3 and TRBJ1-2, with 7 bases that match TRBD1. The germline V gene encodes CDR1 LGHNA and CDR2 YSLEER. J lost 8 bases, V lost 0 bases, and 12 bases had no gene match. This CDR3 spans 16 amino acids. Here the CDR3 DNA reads TGCGCCAGCAGCCAAGATCTATGGGGACAGCCTGAGGGCTACACCTTC. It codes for CASSQDLWGQPEGYTF.

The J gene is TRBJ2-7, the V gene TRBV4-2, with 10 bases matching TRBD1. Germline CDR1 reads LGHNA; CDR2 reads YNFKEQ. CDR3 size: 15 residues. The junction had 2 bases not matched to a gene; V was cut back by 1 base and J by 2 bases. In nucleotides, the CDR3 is TGTGCCAGCAGCCAAGGAGGACAGGGGGCCTACGAGCAGTACTTC. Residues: CASSQGGQGAYEQYF.

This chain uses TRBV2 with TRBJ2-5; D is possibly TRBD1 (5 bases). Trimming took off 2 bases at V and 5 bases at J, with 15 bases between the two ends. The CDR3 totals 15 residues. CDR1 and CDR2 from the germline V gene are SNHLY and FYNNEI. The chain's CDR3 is CASSESRGFIETQYF. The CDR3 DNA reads TGTGCCAGCAGTGAATCAAGGGGATTCATTGAGACCCAGTACTTC. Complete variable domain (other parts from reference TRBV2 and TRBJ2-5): EPEVTQTPSHQVTQMGQEVILRCVPISNHLYFYWYRQILGQKVEFLVSFYNNEISEKSEIFDDQFSVERPDGSNFTLKIRSTKLEDSAMYFCASSESRGFIETQYFGPGTRLLVL.

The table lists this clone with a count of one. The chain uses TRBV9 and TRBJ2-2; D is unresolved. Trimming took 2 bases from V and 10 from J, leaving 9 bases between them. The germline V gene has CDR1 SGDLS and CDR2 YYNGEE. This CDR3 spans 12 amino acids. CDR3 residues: CASSVDAKELFF. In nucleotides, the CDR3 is TGTGCCAGCAGCGTGGACGCTAAGGAGCTGTTTTTT.

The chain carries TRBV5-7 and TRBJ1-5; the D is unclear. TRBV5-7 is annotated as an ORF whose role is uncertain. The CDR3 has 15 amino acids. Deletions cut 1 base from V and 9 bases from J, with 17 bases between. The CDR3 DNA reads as TGTGCCAGCAGCTTGAGACTTTTACCAAAGGGGCCCCAGCATTTT. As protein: CASSLRLLPKGPQHF.

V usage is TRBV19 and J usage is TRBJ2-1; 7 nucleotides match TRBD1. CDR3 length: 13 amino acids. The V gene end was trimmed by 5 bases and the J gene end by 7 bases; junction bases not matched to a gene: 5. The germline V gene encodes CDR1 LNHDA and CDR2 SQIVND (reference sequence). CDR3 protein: CASSAQGRNEQFF. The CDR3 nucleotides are TGTGCCAGTAGTGCACAGGGGAGAAATGAGCAGTTCTTC.

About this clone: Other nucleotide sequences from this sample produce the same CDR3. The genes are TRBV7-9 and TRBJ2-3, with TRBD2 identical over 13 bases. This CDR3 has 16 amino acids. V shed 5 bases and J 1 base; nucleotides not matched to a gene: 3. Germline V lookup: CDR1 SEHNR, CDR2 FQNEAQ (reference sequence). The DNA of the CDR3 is TGTGCCAGCAGCCCCGGACTAGCGGGAGGCACAGATACGCAGTATTTT. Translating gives CASSPGLAGGTDTQYF.

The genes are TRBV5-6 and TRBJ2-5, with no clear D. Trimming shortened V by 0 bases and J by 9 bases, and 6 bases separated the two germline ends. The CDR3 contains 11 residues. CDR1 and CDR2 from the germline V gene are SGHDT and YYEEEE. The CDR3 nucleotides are TGTGCCAGCAGCTTGGCCCAGGCCCAGTACTTC. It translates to CASSLAQAQYF.

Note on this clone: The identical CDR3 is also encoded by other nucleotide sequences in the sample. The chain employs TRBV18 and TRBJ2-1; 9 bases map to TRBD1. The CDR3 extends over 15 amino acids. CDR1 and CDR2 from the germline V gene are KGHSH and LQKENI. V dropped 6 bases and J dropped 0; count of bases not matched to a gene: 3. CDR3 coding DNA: TGTGCCAGCTCTCAGGGACAGGGCTCCTACAATGAGCAGTTCTTC. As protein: CASSQGQGSYNEQFF.

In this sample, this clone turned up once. The CDR3 DNA reads TGCGCCAGCAGCCAAGCCCCGGGCCTTATCTCCTACGAGCAGTACTTC. Translation gives CASSQAPGLISYEQYF. The V and J genes are TRBV4-3 and TRBJ2-7, with no clear D. The CDR3 extends over 16 amino acids. CDR1 LGHNA and CDR2 YSLEER come from the germline V gene. V was cut by 1 base and J by 0 bases, with 13 bases left in between.

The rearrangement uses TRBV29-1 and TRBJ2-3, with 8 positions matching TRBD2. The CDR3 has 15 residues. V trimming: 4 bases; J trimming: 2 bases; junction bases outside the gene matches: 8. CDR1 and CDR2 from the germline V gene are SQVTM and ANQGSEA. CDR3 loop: CSVGTSLIPTDTQYF. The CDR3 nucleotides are TGCAGCGTTGGGACTAGCCTTATTCCCACAGATACGCAGTATTTT.

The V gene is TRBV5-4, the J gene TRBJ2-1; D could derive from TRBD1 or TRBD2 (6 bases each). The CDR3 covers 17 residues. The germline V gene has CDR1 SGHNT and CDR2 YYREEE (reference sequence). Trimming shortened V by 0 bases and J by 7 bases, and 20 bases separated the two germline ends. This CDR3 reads CASSLVGAGGTSNEQFF. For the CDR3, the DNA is TGTGCCAGCAGCTTGGTGGGGGCAGGCGGGACTTCTAATGAGCAGTTCTTC. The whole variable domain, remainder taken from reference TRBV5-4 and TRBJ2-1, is ETGVTQSPTHLIKTRGQQVTLRCSSQSGHNTVSWYQQALGQGPQFIFQYYREEENGRGNFPPRFSGLQFPNYSSELNVNALELDDSALYLCASSLVGAGGTSNEQFFGPGTRLTVL.

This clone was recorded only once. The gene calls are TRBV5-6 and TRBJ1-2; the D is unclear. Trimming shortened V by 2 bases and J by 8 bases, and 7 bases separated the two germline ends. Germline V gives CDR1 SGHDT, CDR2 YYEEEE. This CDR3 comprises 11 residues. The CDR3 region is CASSFGGGYTF. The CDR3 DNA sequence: TGTGCCAGCAGCTTCGGAGGCGGCTACACCTTC.

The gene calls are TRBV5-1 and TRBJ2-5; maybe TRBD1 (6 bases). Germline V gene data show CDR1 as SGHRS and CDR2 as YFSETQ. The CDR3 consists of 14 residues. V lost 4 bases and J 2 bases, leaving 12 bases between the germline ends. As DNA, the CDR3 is TGCGCCAGCAGCCCCCAGGACAGTCAAGAGACCCAGTACTTC. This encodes CASSPQDSQETQYF.

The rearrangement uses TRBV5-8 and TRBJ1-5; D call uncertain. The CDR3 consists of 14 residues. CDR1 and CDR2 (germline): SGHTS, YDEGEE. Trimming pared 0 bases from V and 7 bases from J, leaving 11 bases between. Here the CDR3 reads CASSLVSGQQPQHF. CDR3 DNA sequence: TGTGCCAGCAGCTTGGTGTCGGGTCAACAGCCCCAGCATTTT. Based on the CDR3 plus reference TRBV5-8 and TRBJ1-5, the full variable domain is EAGVTQSPTHLIKTRGQQATLRCSPISGHTSVYWYQQALGLGLQFLLWYDEGEERNRGNFPPRFSGRQFPNYSSELNVNALELEDSALYLCASSLVSGQQPQHFGDGTRLSIL.

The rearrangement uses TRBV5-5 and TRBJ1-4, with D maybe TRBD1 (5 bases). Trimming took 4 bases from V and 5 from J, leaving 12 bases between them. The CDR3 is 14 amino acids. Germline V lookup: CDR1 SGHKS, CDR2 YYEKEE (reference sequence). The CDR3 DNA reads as TGTGCCAGCAGCACGGACCCAGGGAATGAAAAACTGTTTTTT. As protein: CASSTDPGNEKLFF.

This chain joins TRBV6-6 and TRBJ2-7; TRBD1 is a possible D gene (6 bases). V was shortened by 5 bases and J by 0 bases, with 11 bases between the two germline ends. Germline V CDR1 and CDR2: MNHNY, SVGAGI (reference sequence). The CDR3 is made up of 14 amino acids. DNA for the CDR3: TGTGCCAGCAGTGACACAGGGAGCTCCTACGAGCAGTACTTC. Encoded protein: CASSDTGSSYEQYF.

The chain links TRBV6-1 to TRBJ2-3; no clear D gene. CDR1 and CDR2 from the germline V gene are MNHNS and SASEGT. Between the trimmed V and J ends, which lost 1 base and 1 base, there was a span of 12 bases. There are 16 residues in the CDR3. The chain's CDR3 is CASSEGLMQGTDTQYF. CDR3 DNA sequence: TGTGCCAGCAGTGAAGGGCTTATGCAGGGCACAGATACGCAGTATTTT.

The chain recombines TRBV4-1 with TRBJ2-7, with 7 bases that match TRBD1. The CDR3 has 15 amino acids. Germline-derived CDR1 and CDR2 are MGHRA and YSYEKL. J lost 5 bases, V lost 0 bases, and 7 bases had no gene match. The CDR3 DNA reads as TGCGCCAGCAGCCAAGAGGGGACAGAGGCGGACGAGCAGTACTTC. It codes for CASSQEGTEADEQYF.

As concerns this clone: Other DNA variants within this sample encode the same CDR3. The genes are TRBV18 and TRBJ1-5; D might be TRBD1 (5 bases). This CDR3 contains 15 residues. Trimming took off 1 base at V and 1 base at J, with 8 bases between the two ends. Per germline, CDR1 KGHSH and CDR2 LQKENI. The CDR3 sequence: CASSPLQGSNQPQHF. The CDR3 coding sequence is TGTGCCAGCTCACCACTCCAGGGAAGCAATCAGCCCCAGCATTTT.

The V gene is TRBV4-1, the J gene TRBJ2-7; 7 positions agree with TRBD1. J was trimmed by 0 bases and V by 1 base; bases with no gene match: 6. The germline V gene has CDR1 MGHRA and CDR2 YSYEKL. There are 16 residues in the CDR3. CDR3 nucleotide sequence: TGCGCCAGCAGCCAAGCATCCGGGACAGTCTCCTACGAGCAGTACTTC. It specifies CASSQASGTVSYEQYF.

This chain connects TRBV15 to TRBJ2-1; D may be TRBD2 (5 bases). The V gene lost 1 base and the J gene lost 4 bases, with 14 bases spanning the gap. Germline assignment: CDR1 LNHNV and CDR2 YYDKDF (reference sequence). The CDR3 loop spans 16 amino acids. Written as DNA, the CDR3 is TGTGCCACCAGCAGAGTAAGAACGGGAACATACAATGAGCAGTTCTTC. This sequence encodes CATSRVRTGTYNEQFF.

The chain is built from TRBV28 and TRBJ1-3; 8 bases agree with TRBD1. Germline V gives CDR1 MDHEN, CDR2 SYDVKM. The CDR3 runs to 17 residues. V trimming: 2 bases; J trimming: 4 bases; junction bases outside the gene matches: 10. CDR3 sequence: CASSLALGRQGGNTIYF. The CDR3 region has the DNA TGTGCCAGCAGTTTAGCGTTGGGGCGACAGGGGGGAAACACCATATATTTT.

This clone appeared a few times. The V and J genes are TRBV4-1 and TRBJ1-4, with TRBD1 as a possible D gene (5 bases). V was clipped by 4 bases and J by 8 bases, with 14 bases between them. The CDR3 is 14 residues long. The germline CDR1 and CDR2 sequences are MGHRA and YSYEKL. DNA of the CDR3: TGCGCCAGCAGCCTGCCGGGGGGTAGCGAAAAACTGTTTTTT. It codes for CASSLPGGSEKLFF.

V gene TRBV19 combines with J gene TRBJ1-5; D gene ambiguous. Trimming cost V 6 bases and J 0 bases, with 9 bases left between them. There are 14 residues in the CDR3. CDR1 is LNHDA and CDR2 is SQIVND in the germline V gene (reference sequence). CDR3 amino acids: CASSPGYSNQPQHF. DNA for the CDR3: TGTGCCAGTAGCCCCGGATATAGCAATCAGCCCCAGCATTTT.

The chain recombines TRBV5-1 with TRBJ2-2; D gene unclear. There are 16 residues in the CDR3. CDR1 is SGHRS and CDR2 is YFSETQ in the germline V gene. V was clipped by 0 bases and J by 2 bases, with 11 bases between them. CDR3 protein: CASSLGVSENTGELFF. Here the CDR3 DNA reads TGCGCCAGCAGCTTGGGGGTGTCAGAAAACACCGGGGAGCTGTTTTTT. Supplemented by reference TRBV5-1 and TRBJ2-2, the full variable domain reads KAGVTQTPRYLIKTRGQQVTLSCSPISGHRSVSWYQQTPGQGLQFLFEYFSETQRNKGNFPGRFSGRQFSNSRSEMNVSTLELGDSALYLCASSLGVSENTGELFFGEGSRLTVL.

For the CDR3, the DNA is TGTGCCAGCAGCCCCCAGGGAAACTCCTACGAGCAGTACTTC. This codes for CASSPQGNSYEQYF. This chain links TRBV11-2 with TRBJ2-7, with D possibly being TRBD1 (5 bases). Trimming pared 5 bases from V and 0 bases from J, leaving 11 bases between. Germline assignment: CDR1 SGHAT and CDR2 FQNNGV. The CDR3 length is 14 residues.